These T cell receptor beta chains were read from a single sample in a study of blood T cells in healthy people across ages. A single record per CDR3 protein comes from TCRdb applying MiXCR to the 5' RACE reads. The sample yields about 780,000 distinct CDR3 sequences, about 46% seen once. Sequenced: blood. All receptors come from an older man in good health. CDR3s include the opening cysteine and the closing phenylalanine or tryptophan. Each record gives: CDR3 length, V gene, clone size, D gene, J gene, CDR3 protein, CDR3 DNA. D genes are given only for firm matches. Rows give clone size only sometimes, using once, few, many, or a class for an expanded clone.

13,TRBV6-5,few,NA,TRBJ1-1,CASKKGLNTEAFF,TGTGCCAGCAAAAAGGGGTTGAACACTGAAGCTTTCTTT
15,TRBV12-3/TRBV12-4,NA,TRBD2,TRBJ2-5,CASSPTVAGEETQYF,TGTGCCAGCAGTCCAACTGTAGCGGGAGAGGAGACCCAGTACTTC
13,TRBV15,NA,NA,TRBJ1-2,CATSRESRYGYTF,TGTGCCACCAGCAGAGAATCGCGTTATGGCTACACCTTC
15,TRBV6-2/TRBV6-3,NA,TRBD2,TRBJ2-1,CASRQIAGSYNEQFF,TGTGCCAGCAGACAAATAGCGGGGTCCTACAATGAGCAGTTCTTC
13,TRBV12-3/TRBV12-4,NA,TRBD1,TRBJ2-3,CATTGEGTDTQYF,TGTGCCACCACAGGGGAAGGCACAGATACGCAGTATTTT
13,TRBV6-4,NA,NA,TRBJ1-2,CASSPGLFYGYTF,TGTGCCAGCAGTCCTGGGCTTTTCTATGGCTACACCTTC
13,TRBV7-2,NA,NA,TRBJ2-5,CAGSSDNQETQYF,TGTGCCGGCAGCTCGGACAACCAAGAGACCCAGTACTTC
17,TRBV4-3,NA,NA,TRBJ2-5,CASSSQGRGAPKETQYF,TGCGCCAGTAGCTCTCAGGGCAGGGGTGCCCCTAAAGAGACCCAGTACTTC
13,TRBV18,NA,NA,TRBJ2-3,CACSPQHRDTQYF,TGTGCCTGCTCACCCCAGCACCGGGATACGCAGTATTTT
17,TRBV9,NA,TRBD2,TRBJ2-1,CASSPPASGRDHNEQFF,TGTGCCAGCAGCCCCCCGGCTAGCGGGAGGGACCACAATGAGCAGTTCTTC
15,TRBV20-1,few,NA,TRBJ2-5,CSASQGREWKETQYF,TGCAGTGCTAGTCAGGGCAGGGAGTGGAAGGAGACCCAGTACTTC
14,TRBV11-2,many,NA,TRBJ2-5,CASSLGFQRETQYF,TGTGCCAGCAGCTTAGGCTTTCAGAGAGAGACCCAGTACTTC
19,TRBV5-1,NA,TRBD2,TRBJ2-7,CASRAEGVKTSGGSYEQYF,TGCGCCAGCCGGGCGGAGGGAGTGAAGACTAGCGGGGGCTCCTACGAGCAGTACTTC
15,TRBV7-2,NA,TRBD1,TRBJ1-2,CASSRDGQGDLGYTF,TGTGCCAGCAGCCGAGACGGACAGGGAGACCTGGGCTACACCTTC
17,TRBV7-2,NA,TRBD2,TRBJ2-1,CASSRLAKAKNYNEQFF,TGTGCCAGCAGCAGACTAGCGAAAGCCAAAAACTACAATGAGCAGTTCTTC
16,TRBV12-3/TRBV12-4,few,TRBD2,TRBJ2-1,CASSPAGSGRRNEQFF,TGTGCCAGCAGTCCCGCGGGCAGCGGGAGGCGCAATGAGCAGTTCTTC
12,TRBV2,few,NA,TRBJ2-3,CASSEGLATQYF,TGTGCCAGCAGTGAGGGCCTAGCGACGCAGTATTTT
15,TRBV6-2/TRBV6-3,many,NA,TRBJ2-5,CASSPQGLHQETQYF,TGTGCCAGCAGTCCCCAGGGACTTCACCAAGAGACCCAGTACTTC
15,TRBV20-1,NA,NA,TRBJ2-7,CSARGLADSSYEQYF,TGCAGTGCTAGAGGTCTCGCGGACTCGTCCTACGAGCAGTACTTC
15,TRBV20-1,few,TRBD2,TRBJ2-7,CSASLTSGRRNEQYF,TGCAGTGCTAGCTTGACTAGCGGGAGGAGGAACGAGCAGTACTTC
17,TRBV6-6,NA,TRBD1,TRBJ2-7,CASSRFGQGTASYEQYF,TGTGCCAGCAGCCGCTTCGGACAGGGGACGGCGTCCTACGAGCAGTACTTC
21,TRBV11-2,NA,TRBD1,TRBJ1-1,CASSLRDRGRLRDRMNTEAFF,TGTGCCAGCAGCTTACGGGACAGGGGGCGTTTAAGGGACAGAATGAACACTGAAGCTTTCTTT
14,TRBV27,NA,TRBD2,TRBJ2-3,CASRPAGGTDTQYF,TGTGCCAGCAGACCAGCGGGAGGGACAGATACGCAGTATTTT
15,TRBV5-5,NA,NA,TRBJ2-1,CTSSRVNPSYNGQFF,TGTACCAGCAGCCGTGTTAATCCCTCCTACAATGGGCAGTTCTTC
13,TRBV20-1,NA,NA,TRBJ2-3,CSAFETSTDTQYF,TGCAGTGCTTTCGAGACTAGCACAGATACGCAGTATTTT
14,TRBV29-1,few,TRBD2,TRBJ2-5,CSVEDYGRKRAQYF,TGCAGCGTTGAAGACTACGGGAGGAAGAGAGCCCAGTACTTC
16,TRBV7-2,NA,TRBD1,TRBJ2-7,CASSLDIGTESYEQYF,TGTGCCAGCAGCTTAGATATCGGGACAGAGTCCTACGAGCAGTACTTC
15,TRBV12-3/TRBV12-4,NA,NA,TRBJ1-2,CASSLAGRSHYGYTF,TGTGCCAGCAGTTTAGCCGGCAGGTCCCACTATGGCTACACCTTC
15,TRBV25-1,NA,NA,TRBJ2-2,CASSPPKGVTGELFF,TGTGCCAGCAGTCCACCCAAAGGGGTCACCGGGGAGCTGTTTTTT
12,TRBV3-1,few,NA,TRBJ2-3,CASAGSEDTQYF,TGTGCCAGCGCCGGGTCTGAAGATACGCAGTATTTT
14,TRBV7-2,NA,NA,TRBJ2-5,CASSLDIRGREQYF,TGTGCCAGCAGCTTAGATATACGGGGCCGGGAGCAGTACTTC
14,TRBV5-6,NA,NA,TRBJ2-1,CASSPPGRLNEQFF,TGTGCCAGCAGCCCGCCGGGCAGGCTTAATGAGCAGTTCTTC
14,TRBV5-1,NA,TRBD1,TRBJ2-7,CASSSAGGSHEQYF,TGCGCCAGCAGCTCCGCAGGGGGCAGTCACGAGCAGTACTTC
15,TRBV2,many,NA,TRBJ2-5,CASSEAASEQETQYF,TGTGCCAGCAGTGAAGCGGCGTCAGAACAAGAGACCCAGTACTTC
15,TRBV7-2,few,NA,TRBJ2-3,CASSPLDWSTDTQYF,TGTGCCAGCAGCCCCTTGGACTGGAGCACAGATACGCAGTATTTT